The T cell receptor beta chain under discussion was sequenced for a study of cytomegalovirus exposure and HLA in healthy donors. Repertoires were generated with immunoSEQ multiplex PCR, while TCRdb's copy carries only in-frame clones and drops some. The table shows under 85,000 clones, with roughly 92% occurring only once. About this clone: Its antigen is unidentified.

Study-wide points: CMV antigen specificity of three CMV-associated chains was confirmed in vitro.

This receptor was obtained from a man aged 18 to 30 in good health and CMV-seropositive. Sequencing used PBMCs.

CDR3: CAISPLKGQGSTDTQYF. The CDR3 nucleotides are TGTGCCATCAGCCCGCTCAAGGGACAGGGAAGCACAGATACGCAGTATTTT. The chain uses TRBV10-3 and TRBJ2-3, with 9 positions matching TRBD1. This CDR3 contains 17 residues. The junction had 10 bases not matched to a gene; V was cut back by 6 bases and J by 0 bases. Germline loops: CDR1 ENHRY, CDR2 SYGVKD.